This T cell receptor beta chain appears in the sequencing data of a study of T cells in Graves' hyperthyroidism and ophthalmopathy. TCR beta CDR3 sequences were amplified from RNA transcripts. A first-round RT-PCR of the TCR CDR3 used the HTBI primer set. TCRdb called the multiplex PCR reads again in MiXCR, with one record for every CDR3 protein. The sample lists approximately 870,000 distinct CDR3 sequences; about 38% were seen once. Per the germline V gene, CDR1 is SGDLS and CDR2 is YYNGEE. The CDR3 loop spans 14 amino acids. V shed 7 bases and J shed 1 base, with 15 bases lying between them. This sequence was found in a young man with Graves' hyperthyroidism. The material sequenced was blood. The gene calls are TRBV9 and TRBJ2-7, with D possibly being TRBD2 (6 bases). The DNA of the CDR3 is TGTGCCAGCGGGCGGATAGCGGATTCCTACGAGCAGTACTTC. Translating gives CASGRIADSYEQYF. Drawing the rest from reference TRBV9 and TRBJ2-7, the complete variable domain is DSGVTQTPKHLITATGQRVTLRCSPRSGDLSVYWYQQSLDQGLQFLIQYYNGEERAKGNILERFSAQQFPDLHSELNLSSLELGDSALYFCASGRIADSYEQYFGPGTRLTVT.